The clone carrying this T cell receptor beta chain was seen more than once but under ten times. Its antigen remains unidentified. TCRdb fed the 5' RACE reads into MiXCR, producing one record per CDR3 protein. The table lists about 500,000 distinct CDR3 sequences, about 5.7% of them singletons. V shed 5 bases, J shed 4 bases, and the junction held 4 bases outside the gene matches. The CDR3 sequence is 13 residues long. The germline V gene has CDR1 MGHDK and CDR2 SYGVNS. The sample comes from a study of CD8 T cells in ankylosing spondylitis. Study outcomes and limitations: Apparently characteristic of ankylosing spondylitis blood was a TCR beta motif (fewer than 10 highly homologous variants).

The sequence derives from a male donor with ankylosing spondylitis. The V and J genes are TRBV25-1 and TRBJ2-5; 7 positions agree with TRBD1. Material for sequencing was blood, either unsorted or a sorted T cell fraction (not recorded which). The CDR3 DNA follows: TGTGCCAGCAGTCACAGGGGATTAGAGACCCAGTACTTC. The encoded protein is CASSHRGLETQYF.